A selection of T cell receptor beta chains follows, all from one sample in a study of T cells in Graves' hyperthyroidism and ophthalmopathy. MiXCR, run by TCRdb on the multiplex PCR reads, gives a single entry per CDR3 protein. The sample lists about 250,000 distinct CDR3 sequences; 20% to 25% were seen once. Sequencing input: blood. These receptors were obtained from a man under 40 with Graves' ophthalmopathy. CDR3s include the opening cysteine and the closing phenylalanine or tryptophan. The D gene is left open where the match is weak. Size tells how often a clone was seen (once, few, many) or the class of an expanded clone, and some rows leave it out.

len,j_gene,abundance,v_gene,d_gene,CDR3aa,CDR3nt
15,TRBJ2-2,many,TRBV2,TRBD2,CASSPGRGNTGELFF,TGTGCCAGCAGCCCCGGGAGGGGGAACACCGGGGAGCTGTTTTTT
18,TRBJ2-7,few,TRBV4-1,TRBD1,CASSQNPRGLRGAYEQYF,TGCGCCAGCAGCCAAAACCCCAGGGGGCTCAGAGGGGCCTACGAGCAGTACTTC
13,TRBJ2-7,NA,TRBV5-1,NA,CASRLSASYEQYF,TGCGCCAGCAGGTTGTCAGCGTCCTACGAGCAGTACTTC
14,TRBJ2-7,NA,TRBV14,NA,CASSQAVGWYEQYF,TGTGCCAGCAGCCAAGCAGTAGGGTGGTACGAGCAGTACTTC
21,TRBJ2-3,few,TRBV27,NA,CASSVAPPTSISLPFTDTQYF,TGTGCCAGCAGTGTCGCTCCGCCTACTAGCATCTCCTTACCTTTCACAGATACGCAGTATTTT
13,TRBJ2-1,NA,TRBV11-1,NA,CASSPQTLNEQFF,TGTGCCAGCAGCCCCCAAACGCTCAATGAGCAGTTCTTC
16,TRBJ2-7,many,TRBV6-1,TRBD2,CASSEGTSGRSYEQYF,TGTGCCAGCAGTGAAGGGACTAGCGGCAGGTCCTACGAGCAGTACTTC
13,TRBJ2-7,few,TRBV5-1,NA,CASSSTEAYEQYF,TGCGCCAGCAGCTCTACAGAGGCCTACGAGCAGTACTTC
14,TRBJ1-2,few,TRBV12-3/TRBV12-4,NA,CASSFGTMRGGYTF,TGTGCCAGCAGTTTCGGGACGATGAGGGGCGGCTACACCTTC
16,TRBJ1-3,NA,TRBV5-4,TRBD1,CASSLGGQNSGNTIYF,TGTGCCAGCAGCTTGGGGGGACAGAACTCTGGAAACACCATATATTTT
14,TRBJ1-2,many,TRBV18,NA,CASSPPGEIYGYTF,TGTGCCAGCTCACCACCCGGGGAGATCTATGGCTACACCTTC
15,TRBJ2-1,NA,TRBV20-1,NA,CSAKLAASSYNEQFF,TGCAGTGCTAAACTAGCCGCGAGCTCCTACAATGAGCAGTTCTTC
14,TRBJ2-2,many,TRBV28,NA,CASSTGQITGELFF,TGTGCCAGCAGTACTGGACAGATTACCGGGGAGCTGTTTTTT
15,TRBJ2-1,NA,TRBV7-9,NA,CASSLVGGPYNEQFF,TGTGCCAGCAGCTTAGTTGGCGGGCCCTACAATGAGCAGTTCTTC
16,TRBJ1-1,few,TRBV6-2/TRBV6-3,NA,CASRDEIRGRNTEAFF,TGTGCCAGCAGGGATGAGATCAGGGGTCGGAACACTGAAGCTTTCTTT
16,TRBJ2-2,many,TRBV12-3/TRBV12-4,TRBD1,CASTNTGGLFTGELFF,TGTGCCAGCACCAACACAGGGGGTCTGTTCACCGGGGAGCTGTTTTTT
16,TRBJ2-1,NA,TRBV24-1,TRBD2,CATSDLTSGRYHEQFF,TGTGCCACCAGTGACCTTACTAGCGGGAGGTACCATGAGCAGTTCTTC
15,TRBJ2-1,many,TRBV2,TRBD2,CASTSPGLAINEQFF,TGTGCCAGCACAAGTCCTGGACTAGCGATCAATGAGCAGTTCTTC
17,TRBJ2-1,few,TRBV19,TRBD2,CASSIGEGTSGSNEQFF,TGTGCCAGTAGTATAGGTGAAGGGACTAGCGGAAGCAATGAGCAGTTCTTC
14,TRBJ2-7,few,TRBV11-3,NA,CASSLVPVDYEQYF,TGTGCCAGCAGCTTAGTCCCAGTCGACTACGAGCAGTACTTC
15,TRBJ2-7,many,TRBV20-1,NA,CSARDSSGRSYEQYF,TGCAGTGCTAGAGATTCCAGCGGGCGTTCCTACGAGCAGTACTTC
16,TRBJ1-1,NA,TRBV28,TRBD1,CASSFGTGGWDTEAFF,TGTGCCAGCAGTTTCGGGACAGGGGGCTGGGACACTGAAGCTTTCTTT
14,TRBJ2-7,NA,TRBV10-3,NA,CAISESAIVYEQYF,TGTGCCATCAGTGAGTCTGCGATCGTCTACGAGCAGTACTTC
12,TRBJ2-5,NA,TRBV29-1,NA,CSVWASRETQYF,TGCAGCGTTTGGGCTAGTCGAGAGACCCAGTACTTC
16,TRBJ1-5,few,TRBV28,NA,CASSLNPGFGNQPQHF,TGTGCCAGCAGTTTGAATCCAGGGTTCGGGAATCAGCCCCAGCATTTT
13,TRBJ1-2,many,TRBV2,TRBD1,CASSETGVSGYTF,TGTGCCAGCAGTGAGACAGGGGTTAGTGGCTACACCTTC
13,TRBJ2-5,NA,TRBV29-1,NA,CSVGEGVGGTQYF,TGCAGCGTTGGTGAGGGGGTCGGAGGGACCCAGTACTTC
13,TRBJ2-7,NA,TRBV29-1,NA,CSVGIGISYEQYF,TGCAGCGTCGGCATCGGAATTTCCTACGAGCAGTACTTC
16,TRBJ2-3,many,TRBV3-1,TRBD2,CASSQGAGGSVSTQYF,TGTGCCAGCAGCCAAGGAGCGGGAGGGTCGGTAAGCACGCAGTATTTT
16,TRBJ1-5,many,TRBV30,NA,CAWSVSHGHSNQPQHF,TGTGCCTGGAGTGTAAGCCACGGGCATAGCAATCAGCCCCAGCATTTT
15,TRBJ2-7,NA,TRBV2,NA,CATTASSKAPYEQYF,TGTGCCACAACCGCGTCCTCAAAAGCCCCCTACGAGCAGTACTTC
16,TRBJ1-5,few,TRBV28,NA,CASSTRRGGSNQPQHF,TGTGCCAGCAGTACCCGGAGGGGGGGGAGCAATCAGCCCCAGCATTTT
13,TRBJ2-5,NA,TRBV30,NA,CAWRGKGQETQYF,TGTGCCTGGAGGGGAAAGGGCCAAGAGACCCAGTACTTC
16,TRBJ1-1,NA,TRBV6-5,NA,CASSYRVLDKNTEAFF,TGTGCCAGCAGTTATAGGGTACTTGACAAGAACACTGAAGCTTTCTTT
14,TRBJ2-5,NA,TRBV10-2,TRBD1,CASGGQSLQETQYF,TGCGCCAGCGGGGGACAGAGCCTCCAAGAGACCCAGTACTTC
15,TRBJ1-2,NA,TRBV14,NA,CASSQGRGVVYGYTF,TGTGCCAGCAGCCAGGGTAGAGGGGTCGTGTATGGCTACACCTTC
15,TRBJ2-7,many,TRBV6-1,NA,CASSASGFKTYEQYF,TGTGCCAGCAGTGCATCAGGGTTTAAGACCTACGAGCAGTACTTC
14,TRBJ1-1,many,TRBV12-3/TRBV12-4,TRBD1,CASRPDRGRAEAFF,TGTGCCAGCAGGCCTGACAGGGGGAGAGCTGAAGCTTTCTTT
12,TRBJ1-1,many,TRBV20-1,NA,CSAPLQQTEAFF,TGCAGTGCGCCGCTTCAACAGACTGAAGCTTTCTTT
17,TRBJ2-5,NA,TRBV9,TRBD2,CASSVGSSGRWLETQYF,TGTGCCAGCAGCGTAGGTTCAAGCGGGAGGTGGTTAGAGACCCAGTACTTC
16,TRBJ2-1,NA,TRBV6-2/TRBV6-3,TRBD2,CASSYSGRGGVNEQFF,TGTGCCAGCAGTTACTCGGGACGGGGGGGGGTCAATGAGCAGTTCTTC
15,TRBJ1-2,few,TRBV6-1,TRBD1,CASSEAGTGDYGYTF,TGTGCCAGCAGTGAGGCGGGGACAGGGGACTATGGCTACACCTTC
10,TRBJ2-1,NA,TRBV7-9,NA,CAIPGDEQFF,TGTGCCATCCCAGGCGATGAGCAGTTCTTC
11,TRBJ2-7,many,TRBV20-1,NA,CSATGTVEQYF,TGCAGTGCTACGGGGACGGTCGAGCAGTACTTC
15,TRBJ1-1,NA,TRBV15,NA,CATGIEDRSNTEAFF,TGTGCCACCGGCATAGAAGACAGGTCGAACACTGAAGCTTTCTTT
15,TRBJ2-4,few,TRBV18,NA,CASSPSTTAKNIQYF,TGTGCCAGCTCACCGTCGACTACAGCCAAAAACATTCAGTACTTC
16,TRBJ2-1,few,TRBV4-1,TRBD2,CASSQESGSPYNEQFF,TGCGCCAGCAGCCAAGAGAGCGGGAGCCCTTACAATGAGCAGTTCTTC
13,TRBJ1-1,many,TRBV27,NA,CASSSEGRTEAFF,TGTGCCAGCAGTTCCGAGGGAAGGACTGAAGCTTTCTTT
14,TRBJ1-1,NA,TRBV10-1,TRBD1,CASSEGQGNREAFF,TGCGCCAGCAGTGAGGGACAGGGGAATCGAGAAGCTTTCTTT
17,TRBJ1-2,few,TRBV28,NA,CASSPHAAGRSLYGYTF,TGTGCCAGCAGCCCTCATGCCGCAGGGAGGTCCCTCTATGGCTACACCTTC
17,TRBJ2-4,NA,TRBV27,NA,CASSTPSLGAAKNIQYF,TGTGCCAGCAGTACCCCAAGCCTTGGGGCGGCCAAAAACATTCAGTACTTC
11,TRBJ2-3,many,TRBV20-1,NA,CSAGYTDTQYF,TGCAGTGCCGGATACACAGATACGCAGTATTTT